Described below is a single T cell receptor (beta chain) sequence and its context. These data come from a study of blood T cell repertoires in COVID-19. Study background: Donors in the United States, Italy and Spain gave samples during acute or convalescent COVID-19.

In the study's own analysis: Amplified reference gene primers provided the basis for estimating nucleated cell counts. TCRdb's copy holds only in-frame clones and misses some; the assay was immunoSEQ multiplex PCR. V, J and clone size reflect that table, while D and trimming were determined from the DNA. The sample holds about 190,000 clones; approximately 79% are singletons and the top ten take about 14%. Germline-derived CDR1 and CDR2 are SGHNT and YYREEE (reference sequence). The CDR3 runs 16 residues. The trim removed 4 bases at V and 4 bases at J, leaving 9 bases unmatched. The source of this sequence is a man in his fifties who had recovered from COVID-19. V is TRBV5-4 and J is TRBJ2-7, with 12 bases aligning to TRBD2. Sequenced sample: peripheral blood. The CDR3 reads CASSTRTSGVGYEQYF. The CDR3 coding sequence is TGTGCCAGCAGCACTAGGACTAGCGGGGTAGGGTACGAGCAGTACTTC.